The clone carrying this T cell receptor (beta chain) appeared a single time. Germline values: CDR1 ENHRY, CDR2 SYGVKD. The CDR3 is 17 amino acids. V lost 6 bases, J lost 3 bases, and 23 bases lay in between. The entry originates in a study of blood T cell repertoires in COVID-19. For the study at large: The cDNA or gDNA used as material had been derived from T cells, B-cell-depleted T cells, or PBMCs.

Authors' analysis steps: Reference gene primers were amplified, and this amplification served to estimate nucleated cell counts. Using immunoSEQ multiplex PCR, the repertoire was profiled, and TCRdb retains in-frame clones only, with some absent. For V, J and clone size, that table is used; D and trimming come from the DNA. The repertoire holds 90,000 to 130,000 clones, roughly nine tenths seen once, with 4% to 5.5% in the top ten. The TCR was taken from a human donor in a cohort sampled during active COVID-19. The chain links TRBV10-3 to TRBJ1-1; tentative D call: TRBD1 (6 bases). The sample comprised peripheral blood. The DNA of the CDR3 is TGTGCCATCAGGGCAGGGGTCCTTGGGGCCAAGGACACTGAAGCTTTCTTT. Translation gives CAIRAGVLGAKDTEAFF.